Shown below are 30 T cell receptor beta chains from a single sample sequenced in a study of early T cells in non-severe SARS-CoV-2 infection. TCRdb re-called the 5' RACE reads through MiXCR, storing one row per CDR3 protein. The sample includes tens of thousands of distinct CDR3 sequences, around 12% seen only once; the top ten take about 1%. Specimen: whole blood, collected at baseline. Receptors were obtained from an adult who was a healthcare worker with PCR-confirmed SARS-CoV-2 infection or an uninfected control (not recorded which). The donor label of this sample is uncertain.

This clonotype was seen only a few times. The chain links TRBV7-3 to TRBJ2-5, with a tentative D call TRBD2 (6 bases). In germline, CDR1 is SGHTA, CDR2 FQGTGA. V was shortened by 5 bases and J by 10 bases, with 29 bases between the two germline ends. CDR3 size: 17 residues. Here the CDR3 reads CASSLGPSVPSLSDQYF. DNA for the CDR3: TGTGCCAGCAGCCTCGGGCCTAGCGTCCCTAGCTTATCGGACCAGTACTTC.

The CDR3 is CSARDGGGETQYF. DNA for the CDR3: TGCAGTGCTAGAGATGGGGGGGGAGAGACCCAGTACTTC. The chain has TRBV20-1 and TRBJ2-5, with TRBD2 identical over 7 bases. The CDR3 is 13 residues long. CDR1 is DFQATT, CDR2 SNEGSKA, per germline (reference sequence). V lost 0 bases, J lost 4 bases, and 2 bases stayed unmatched.

There are a few counts of this clonotype. This chain uses TRBV11-2 with TRBJ2-1; possibly TRBD1 for D (6 bases). Germline assignment: CDR1 SGHAT and CDR2 FQNNGV. V gave up 5 bases and J gave up 5 bases, with 16 bases separating them. The CDR3 covers 15 residues. This CDR3 reads CASSPLPNRDNEQFF. The CDR3 nucleotides read TGTGCCAGCAGCCCTCTTCCCAACAGGGACAATGAGCAGTTCTTC.

The gene calls are TRBV20-1 and TRBJ1-6; no clear D. The CDR3 runs to 15 residues. Between the trimmed V and J ends, which lost 5 bases and 0 bases, there was a span of 11 bases. CDR1 and CDR2 from the germline V gene are DFQATT and SNEGSKA (reference sequence). The CDR3 coding sequence is TGCAGTGCTGAGGAGGGAAGCTCCTATAATTCACCCCTCCACTTT. It translates to CSAEEGSSYNSPLHF.

This clonotype showed up many times. The V and J genes are TRBV28 and TRBJ2-2; D uncertain. V shed 5 bases and J shed 5 bases, with 12 bases lying between them. The germline V gene encodes CDR1 MDHEN and CDR2 SYDVKM. CDR3 length: 14 amino acids. CDR3 bases: TGTGCCAGCAGTGAAGTCCTGCAGACCGGGGAGCTGTTTTTT. Protein: CASSEVLQTGELFF.

This chain links TRBV6-2 or TRBV6-3 with TRBJ2-5, with 9 bases lining up with TRBD2. Germline assignment: CDR1 MNHEY and CDR2 SVGEGT. V lost 2 bases, J lost 5 bases, and 9 bases stayed unmatched. This CDR3 is 16 amino acids long. Here the CDR3 DNA reads TGTGCCAGCAGTTACCGGCTAGCGGGGCTTGTGGAGACCCAGTACTTC. Translated, it gives CASSYRLAGLVETQYF.

The chain uses TRBV12-3 or TRBV12-4 and TRBJ2-5, with 7 positions matching TRBD2. V lost 6 bases and J lost 5; bases outside the gene matches: 3. This CDR3 comprises 12 residues. In DNA, the CDR3 is TGTGCCAGCAGACTAGCGTGGGAGACCCAGTACTTC. It yields the protein CASRLAWETQYF.

This clonotype was seen ten or more times. The chain has TRBV6-6 and TRBJ2-4; possible D gene TRBD1, 5 bases. V dropped 5 bases and J dropped 2 bases, with 10 bases sitting between them. The CDR3 consists of 14 residues. Per germline, CDR1 MNHNY and CDR2 SVGAGI (reference sequence). CDR3 region: CASSQGSSKNIQYF. CDR3 nucleotides: TGTGCCAGCAGTCAGGGTTCCTCCAAAAACATTCAGTACTTC.

V usage is TRBV7-8 and J usage is TRBJ2-1, with D possibly being TRBD1 (6 bases). CDR3 size: 12 residues. CDR1 and CDR2 from the germline V gene are SGHVS and FQNEAQ. The V and J ends lost 5 bases and 8 bases respectively, with 10 bases between them. The CDR3 DNA sequence: TGTGCCAGCAGCCGGAACAGGGATGAGCAGTTCTTC. Its protein is CASSRNRDEQFF. Looking up the rest from reference TRBV7-8 and TRBJ2-1 gives the full variable domain: GAGVSQSPRYKVAKRGQDVALRCDPISGHVSLFWYQQALGQGPEFLTYFQNEAQLDKSGLPSDRFFAERPEGSVSTLKIQRTQQEDSAVYLCASSRNRDEQFFGPGTRLTVL.

This rearrangement joins TRBV30 to TRBJ2-1; D is unresolved. This CDR3 has 16 amino acids. With 0 bases removed from V and 2 bases from J, the gap between germline ends came to 14 bases. Germline CDR1 reads GTSNPN; CDR2 reads SVGIG (reference sequence). The CDR3 here is CAWSVGSSYPYNEQFF. The DNA of the CDR3 is TGTGCCTGGAGTGTCGGGTCAAGTTACCCCTACAATGAGCAGTTCTTC.

This clonotype was picked up a small number of times. In DNA form, the CDR3 reads TGTGCCAGCGGATCTACTCCGCTAAGAACGAAACAAAACATTCAGTACTTC. Translating it yields CASGSTPLRTKQNIQYF. The rearrangement uses TRBV12-3 or TRBV12-4 and TRBJ2-4; D is uncertain. V was clipped by 8 bases and J by 5 bases, with 25 bases between them. This CDR3 spans 17 amino acids.

This clonotype was counted between two and nine times. The rearrangement links TRBV5-4 to TRBJ2-2, with TRBD1 matching 7 bases. The CDR3 consists of 16 residues. Trimming cost V 4 bases and J 6 bases; bases outside gene matches: 12. The germline V gene encodes CDR1 SGHNT and CDR2 YYREEE (reference sequence). The CDR3 DNA reads TGTGCCAGCAGCACGGTCCTAAACAGGGGATCCGGGGAGCTGTTTTTT. This translates into CASSTVLNRGSGELFF. Variable domain in full (rest from reference TRBV5-4 and TRBJ2-2): ETGVTQSPTHLIKTRGQQVTLRCSSQSGHNTVSWYQQALGQGPQFIFQYYREEENGRGNFPPRFSGLQFPNYSSELNVNALELDDSALYLCASSTVLNRGSGELFFGEGSRLTVL.

This clonotype showed up many times. The chain recombines TRBV3-1 with TRBJ1-1; D is possibly TRBD1 (6 bases). The CDR3 runs to 16 residues. The V gene lost 7 bases and the J gene lost 2 bases, with 20 bases spanning the gap. Looked up from germline, CDR1 is LGHDT and CDR2 is YNNKEL (reference sequence). The CDR3 protein is CASTTLGGAKNTEAFF. CDR3 nucleotides: TGTGCCAGCACTACCTTGGGGGGGGCGAAAAACACTGAAGCTTTCTTT.

The table lists this clonotype with many counts. This chain links TRBV10-1 with TRBJ2-6, with a tentative D call TRBD2 (5 bases). The CDR3 consists of 14 residues. Germline V lookup: CDR1 WNHNN, CDR2 SYGVQD (reference sequence). The germline V and J ends were trimmed by 5 bases and 2 bases, with 7 bases remaining between them. The CDR3 loop is CASSPGTGANVLTF. The CDR3 DNA sequence: TGCGCCAGCAGTCCGGGAACTGGGGCCAACGTCCTGACTTTC.

This clonotype showed up just a few times. J is TRBJ1-3 and V is TRBV4-1; no definite D call. The germline gives CDR1 MGHRA, CDR2 YSYEKL. The V and J ends lost 0 bases and 3 bases respectively, with 15 bases between them. The CDR3 contains 17 residues. CDR3 in DNA: TGCGCCAGCAGCCAAGAGGAGGCGGGCCTCCTTGGAAACACCATATATTTT. The encoded protein is CASSQEEAGLLGNTIYF.

The rearrangement links TRBV27 to TRBJ2-1, with D tentatively TRBD2 (6 bases). V lost 2 bases and J 0 bases, leaving 11 bases between the germline ends. Germline V lookup: CDR1 MNHEY, CDR2 SMNVEV (reference sequence). CDR3 length: 16 residues. In nucleotides, the CDR3 is TGTGCCAGCAGTTTAATGGCGGGGAGCTCCTACAATGAGCAGTTCTTC. This gives the protein CASSLMAGSSYNEQFF.

The CDR3 spells CASSPLGGSNYGYTF. The DNA for the CDR3 is TGCGCCAGCAGCCCCCTGGGGGGTAGTAACTATGGCTACACCTTC. The V gene is TRBV5-1, the J gene TRBJ1-2, with D perhaps matching TRBD1 (5 bases). The germline V gene has CDR1 SGHRS and CDR2 YFSETQ. V was shortened by 4 bases and J by 1 base, with 14 bases between the two germline ends. CDR3 length: 15 residues.

This clonotype turned up a few times. The rearrangement links TRBV7-6 to TRBJ2-5, with D possibly matching TRBD2 (5 bases). Germline V gene lookup returns CDR1 SGHVS and CDR2 FNYEAQ. Trimming removed 5 bases at V and 7 bases at J, with 20 bases between. The CDR3 is 15 amino acids. The CDR3 sequence: CASSVYSRPAGTQYF. CDR3 nucleotides: TGTGCCAGCAGCGTTTATTCACGGCCTGCGGGGACCCAGTACTTC.

This clonotype has just a few counts. The chain recombines TRBV7-6 with TRBJ1-3; TRBD1 might be the D (5 bases). The germline V gene encodes CDR1 SGHVS and CDR2 FNYEAQ. Trimming shortened V by 2 bases and J by 2 bases, and 13 bases separated the two germline ends. The CDR3 sequence is 16 residues long. Here the CDR3 DNA reads TGTGCCAGCAGCTTAATGAGTGGGGCGACTGGAAACACCATATATTTT. Protein product: CASSLMSGATGNTIYF.

This clonotype was recorded a few times. For the CDR3, the DNA is TGTGCCAGCAGCCAAGATAGGGGGCAGAACACCGGGGAGCTGTTTTTT. Protein product: CASSQDRGQNTGELFF. The chain combines TRBV4-2 with TRBJ2-2; TRBD1 agrees at 7 bases. Trimming cost V 0 bases and J 1 base; bases outside gene matches: 2. This CDR3 spans 16 amino acids. Looked up from germline, CDR1 is LGHNA and CDR2 is YNFKEQ.

This clonotype was picked up many times. The chain's CDR3 is CASSLLMLDYGYTF. The CDR3 DNA reads as TGTGCCAGCAGCTTGCTGATGTTAGACTATGGCTACACCTTC. The chain couples TRBV5-5 to TRBJ1-2; D is uncertain. The V end was cut by 1 base, the J end by 3 bases, with 10 bases between. The CDR3 has 14 residues. Per germline, CDR1 SGHKS and CDR2 YYEKEE (reference sequence).

V and J are TRBV4-1 and TRBJ2-3; D is uncertain. Germline CDR1 reads MGHRA; CDR2 reads YSYEKL. The V end lost 6 bases, the J end lost 6 bases, and 13 bases lay between the germline ends. The CDR3 runs to 13 residues. The CDR3 loop is CASRLSGYDTQYF. CDR3 sequence (DNA): TGCGCCAGCAGACTTTCGGGTTACGATACGCAGTATTTT.

Only a few counts were recorded for this clonotype. The chain is built from TRBV11-2 and TRBJ1-1; D perhaps matches TRBD1 (5 bases). Trimming removed 3 bases at V and 3 bases at J, with 14 bases between. Germline CDR1 reads SGHAT; CDR2 reads FQNNGV. The CDR3 has 15 amino acids. CDR3 in amino acids: CASSFPQGLHTEAFF. CDR3 nucleotide sequence: TGTGCCAGCAGCTTCCCCCAGGGTCTCCACACTGAAGCTTTCTTT.

This clonotype has just a few counts. J is TRBJ1-2 and V is TRBV19; D unclear. The V end lost 9 bases, the J end lost 5 bases, and 13 bases lay between the germline ends. The CDR3 length is 12 residues. The germline V gene encodes CDR1 LNHDA and CDR2 SQIVND (reference sequence). The CDR3 region is CASQDGVYGYTF. The CDR3 region has the DNA TGTGCCAGCCAGGACGGGGTTTATGGCTACACCTTC.

This sequence joins TRBV5-4 and TRBJ2-5, with D tentatively TRBD1 (5 bases). The CDR3 spans 15 residues. V was pared by 4 bases and J by 5 bases, with 18 bases between. CDR1 is SGHNT, CDR2 YYREEE, per germline (reference sequence). CDR3 nucleotides: TGTGCCAGCAGCCCGATCGCAGGGTTAGGGGAGACCCAGTACTTC. It specifies CASSPIAGLGETQYF. Full variable domain (missing parts from reference TRBV5-4 and TRBJ2-5): ETGVTQSPTHLIKTRGQQVTLRCSSQSGHNTVSWYQQALGQGPQFIFQYYREEENGRGNFPPRFSGLQFPNYSSELNVNALELDDSALYLCASSPIAGLGETQYFGPGTRLLVL.

This clonotype came up a few times. The V gene is TRBV5-6, the J gene TRBJ2-3; 13 bases line up with TRBD2. Trimming at V came to 0 bases and at J to 2 bases, leaving 6 bases not matched to a gene. CDR1 is SGHDT and CDR2 is YYEEEE in the germline V gene. The CDR3 sequence is 18 residues long. The CDR3 region has the DNA TGTGCCAGCAGCTTGGCCTGGACTAGCGGGGGTCCCACAGATACGCAGTATTTT. Amino acids: CASSLAWTSGGPTDTQYF.

Only a few counts were recorded for this clonotype. The rearrangement joins TRBV12-3 or TRBV12-4 to TRBJ2-7; TRBD1 aligns across 10 bases. The V segment lost 6 bases and the J segment 1 base; nucleotides outside the gene matches: 6. The CDR3 covers 15 residues. The CDR3 reads CASSFDRGLSYEQYV. The DNA of the CDR3 is TGTGCCAGCAGCTTCGACAGGGGGCTTTCCTACGAGCAGTACGTC.

V gene TRBV11-2 combines with J gene TRBJ2-5; D gene unclear. This CDR3 has 14 residues. Trimming took off 3 bases at V and 3 bases at J, with 11 bases between the two ends. Germline assignment: CDR1 SGHAT and CDR2 FQNNGV. This chain's CDR3 is CASSFPGREETQYF. CDR3 bases: TGTGCCAGCAGCTTTCCTGGTAGGGAAGAGACCCAGTACTTC.

The CDR3 DNA reads TGTGCCAGCAGCTTAAAAGGGGATACGCAGTATTTT. Translated, it gives CASSLKGDTQYF. The chain joins TRBV7-9 to TRBJ2-3; no definite D call. The CDR3 covers 12 residues. Germline CDR1 and CDR2: SEHNR and FQNEAQ (reference sequence). The V end was cut by 2 bases, the J end by 6 bases, with 6 bases between. The entire variable domain, with the rest obtained from reference TRBV7-9 and TRBJ2-3, is as follows: DTGVSQNPRHKITKRGQNVTFRCDPISEHNRLYWYRQTLGQGPEFLTYFQNEAQLEKSRLLSDRFSAERPKGSFSTLEIQRTEQGDSAMYLCASSLKGDTQYFGPGTRLTVL.

The gene calls are TRBV23-1 and TRBJ2-7; 9 bases map to TRBD1. TRBV23-1 qualifies as an ORF whose function is uncertain. J was trimmed by 3 bases and V by 6 bases; bases with no gene match: 15. This CDR3 is 17 amino acids long. The CDR3 is CASSQGTGINLVYEQYV. Here the CDR3 DNA reads TGCGCCAGCAGCCAAGGGACAGGGATTAACTTAGTCTACGAGCAGTACGTC.